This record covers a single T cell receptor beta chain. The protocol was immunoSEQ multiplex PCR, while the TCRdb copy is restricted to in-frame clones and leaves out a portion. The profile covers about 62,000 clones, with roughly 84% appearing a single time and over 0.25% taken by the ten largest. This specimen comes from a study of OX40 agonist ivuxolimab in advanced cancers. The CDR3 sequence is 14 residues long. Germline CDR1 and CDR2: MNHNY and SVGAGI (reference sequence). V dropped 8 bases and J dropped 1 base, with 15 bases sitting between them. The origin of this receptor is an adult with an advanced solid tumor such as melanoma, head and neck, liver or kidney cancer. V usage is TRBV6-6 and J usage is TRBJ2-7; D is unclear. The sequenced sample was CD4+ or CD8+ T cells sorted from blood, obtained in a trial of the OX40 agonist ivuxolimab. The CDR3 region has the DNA TGTGCCAGCCGAAACCCGGCGGATTCCTACGAGCAGTACTTC. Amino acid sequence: CASRNPADSYEQYF.